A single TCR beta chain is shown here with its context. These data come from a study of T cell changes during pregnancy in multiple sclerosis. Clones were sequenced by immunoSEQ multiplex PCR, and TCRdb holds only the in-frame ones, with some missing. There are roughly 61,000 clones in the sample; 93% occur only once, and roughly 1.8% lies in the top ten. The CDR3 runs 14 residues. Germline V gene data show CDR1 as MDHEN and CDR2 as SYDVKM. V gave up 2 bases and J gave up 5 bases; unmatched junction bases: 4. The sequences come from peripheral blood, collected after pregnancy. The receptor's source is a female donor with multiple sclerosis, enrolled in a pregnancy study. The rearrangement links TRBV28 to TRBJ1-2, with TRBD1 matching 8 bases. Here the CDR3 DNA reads TGTGCCAGCAGTTTAAATCACAGGGGGTATGGCTACACCTTC. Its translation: CASSLNHRGYGYTF.